Shown below are 21 T cell receptor beta chains from a single sample sequenced in a study of T cells in narcolepsy (dated 2018 in TCRdb). Library preparation used the immunoSEQ multiplex PCR assay. TCRdb holds this immuneACCESS table with in-frame rearrangements only. Some clones are missing; in checked studies, unresolved V genes explain under half, and the rest has no known cause. Here the sample has over 30,000 clones; around 82% occur a single time. Approximately 1.7% of the sample is taken by the ten largest. Material for sequencing was CD45RA- memory CD4+ T cells from PBMCs. The cell subset or site label here, explained by the study, means: memory T cells sorted ex vivo from peripheral blood. Receptors originate from a human donor with narcolepsy.

The rearrangement uses TRBV11-2 and TRBJ2-1, with a tentative D call TRBD2 (6 bases). The CDR3 has 14 residues. The V gene lost 0 bases and the J gene lost 10 bases, with 13 bases spanning the gap. The V gene's germline CDR1 is SGHAT and CDR2 FQNNGV. CDR3 in amino acids: CASSLDGLSYEQFF. In DNA, the CDR3 is TGTGCCAGCAGCTTAGACGGACTATCTTACGAGCAGTTCTTC.

This chain links TRBV4-1 with TRBJ2-5; 10 nucleotides match TRBD2. Gene TRBJ2-7 matches the end of the DNA better, so the J call may be wrong. Germline CDR1 reads MGHRA; CDR2 reads YSYEKL. The CDR3 is 16 residues long. The CDR3 reads CASSPSPSGGSYEQYF. In nucleotides, the CDR3 is TGCGCCAGCAGCCCCAGTCCTAGCGGGGGTTCCTACGAGCAGTACTTC.

This chain connects TRBV19 to TRBJ2-7; D may be TRBD1 or TRBD2 (6 bases each). From germline, CDR1 is LNHDA and CDR2 SQIVND (reference sequence). This CDR3 spans 15 amino acids. Deletions cut 7 bases from V and 2 bases from J, with 18 bases between. The CDR3 bases are TGTGCCAGTAACCGAGCCGGGGGCCAGACCTACGAGCAGTACTTC. Translated, it gives CASNRAGGQTYEQYF.

This rearrangement joins TRBV6-5 to TRBJ2-2, with 8 bases fitting TRBD1. The CDR3 spans 14 residues. J lost 3 bases, V lost 6 bases, and 3 bases had no gene match. From germline, CDR1 is MNHEY and CDR2 SVGAGI. Here the CDR3 DNA reads TGTGCCAGCAGGCCGACAGGGGACACCGGGGAGCTGTTTTTT. This gives the protein CASRPTGDTGELFF.

The rearrangement links TRBV19 to TRBJ1-6, with TRBD1 identical over 7 bases. The trim removed 6 bases at V and 4 bases at J, leaving 3 bases unmatched. The germline V gene has CDR1 LNHDA and CDR2 SQIVND (reference sequence). The CDR3 runs 14 residues. CDR3 sequence (DNA): TGTGCCAGTAGATTGACAGGGTATAATTCACCCCTCCACTTT. As protein: CASRLTGYNSPLHF.

This chain uses TRBV7-8 with TRBJ2-7; the D is unclear. Germline assignment: CDR1 SGHVS and CDR2 FQNEAQ. V shed 8 bases and J shed 3 bases, with 14 bases lying between them. This CDR3 contains 13 residues. CDR3: CASGNRVGYEQYF. Written as DNA, the CDR3 is TGTGCCAGCGGCAATCGGGTTGGCTACGAGCAGTACTTC.

This clone has more than one count but fewer than ten. V and J are TRBV5-4 and TRBJ1-6; no clear D gene. Germline values: CDR1 SGHNT, CDR2 YYREEE (reference sequence). The CDR3 has 14 residues. Trimming shortened V by 0 bases and J by 5 bases, and 6 bases separated the two germline ends. The CDR3: CASSLGLDNSPLHF. DNA of the CDR3: TGTGCCAGCAGCTTGGGACTAGATAATTCACCCCTCCACTTT. The variable domain in full, completed from reference TRBV5-4 and TRBJ1-6, reads ETGVTQSPTHLIKTRGQQVTLRCSSQSGHNTVSWYQQALGQGPQFIFQYYREEENGRGNFPPRFSGLQFPNYSSELNVNALELDDSALYLCASSLGLDNSPLHFGNGTRLTVT.

This clone was observed a single time. The chain employs TRBV6-5 and TRBJ2-5; no firm D call. This CDR3 has 14 amino acids. The V and J ends lost 0 bases and 1 base respectively, with 6 bases between them. Germline CDR1 reads MNHEY; CDR2 reads SVGAGI. CDR3 loop: CASSYSFGQETQYF. CDR3 in DNA: TGTGCCAGCAGTTACTCCTTCGGCCAAGAGACCCAGTACTTC.

The table lists this clone with a count of one. The chain uses TRBV5-4 and TRBJ1-2, with 7 bases matching TRBD1. Germline V CDR1 and CDR2: SGHNT, YYREEE (reference sequence). The CDR3 spans 14 residues. The V segment lost 4 bases and the J segment 5 bases; nucleotides outside the gene matches: 8. The chain's CDR3 is CASSRQGQSYGYTF. The CDR3 DNA reads TGTGCCAGCAGCCGACAGGGACAGAGTTATGGCTACACCTTC.

This clone was recorded a few times. This chain uses TRBV4-3 with TRBJ1-1; D is ambiguous. The CDR3 extends over 13 amino acids. From germline, CDR1 is LGHNA and CDR2 YSLEER. V lost 2 bases to trimming and J lost 5 bases, with 9 bases between them. CDR3 residues: CASSQKRQTEAFF. In nucleotides, the CDR3 is TGCGCCAGCAGCCAAAAGAGGCAGACTGAAGCTTTCTTT.

The chain joins TRBV4-2 to TRBJ2-5; 10 nucleotides align to TRBD2. CDR3 length: 13 amino acids. Germline V gives CDR1 LGHNA, CDR2 YNFKEQ. V shed 5 bases, J shed 9 bases, and the junction held 6 bases outside the gene matches. The DNA for the CDR3 is TGTGCCAGCAGCGATCAGACTAGCGGGTCCCAGTACTTC. Encoded protein: CASSDQTSGSQYF.

This chain uses TRBV27 with TRBJ2-5; tentatively, D is TRBD1 (6 bases). Germline CDR1 and CDR2: MNHEY and SMNVEV (reference sequence). The CDR3 runs to 17 residues. Trimming cost V 3 bases and J 5 bases, with 22 bases left between them. CDR3 residues: CASSFRHTQGTGETQYF. For the CDR3, the DNA is TGTGCCAGCAGTTTCCGCCACACTCAGGGGACGGGGGAGACCCAGTACTTC.

The chain links TRBV4-1 to TRBJ1-2; perhaps TRBD1 as D (6 bases). V lost 4 bases and J lost 2, with 8 bases in between. The CDR3 extends over 13 amino acids. Germline CDR1 MGHRA, CDR2 YSYEKL. The CDR3 region has the DNA TGCGCCAGCAGCCGTGGACAGAACTATGGCTACACCTTC. Translated, it gives CASSRGQNYGYTF.

The V call is TRBV6-1, the J call TRBJ1-2; no clear D. Per the germline V gene, CDR1 is MNHNS and CDR2 is SASEGT. V was trimmed by 9 bases and J by 4 bases, leaving 12 bases between them. This CDR3 spans 12 amino acids. The CDR3 reads CARGVPGYGYTF. The CDR3 DNA sequence: TGTGCCAGAGGCGTGCCTGGCTATGGCTACACCTTC.

This clone was seen more than once but under ten times. The V and J genes are TRBV29-1 and TRBJ1-5, with a weak D call TRBD1 (5 bases). The germline V gene encodes CDR1 SQVTM and CDR2 ANQGSEA. The CDR3 covers 13 residues. V was shortened by 5 bases and J by 2 bases, with 10 bases between the two germline ends. CDR3 in DNA: TGCAGCGTTAGGGACGTCGGCAATCAGCCCCAGCATTTT. This sequence encodes CSVRDVGNQPQHF. Filled out from reference TRBV29-1 and TRBJ1-5, the complete variable domain reads SAVISQKPSRDICQRGTSLTIQCQVDSQVTMMFWYRQQPGQSLTLIATANQGSEATYESGFVIDKFPISRPNLTFSTLTVSNMSPEDSSIYLCSVRDVGNQPQHFGDGTRLSIL.

The V gene is TRBV5-6, the J gene TRBJ1-2; possible D gene TRBD1, 5 bases. V was clipped by 4 bases and J by 4 bases, with 14 bases between them. The CDR3 covers 14 residues. Per germline, CDR1 SGHDT and CDR2 YYEEEE. The CDR3 reads CASSRKVGVYGYTF. The CDR3 nucleotides are TGTGCCAGCAGCCGGAAGGTGGGGGTCTATGGCTACACCTTC.

In its sample, this clone was seen a few times. CDR3 coding DNA: TGTGCCAGCAGCTTCAACGGACAGGGCAACGAAGCTTTCTTT. This sequence encodes CASSFNGQGNEAFF. The chain is built from TRBV7-2 and TRBJ1-1, with 8 bases lining up with TRBD1. J lost 8 bases, V lost 3 bases, and 8 bases had no gene match. Germline V gene lookup returns CDR1 SGHTA and CDR2 FQGNSA. The CDR3 runs to 14 residues.

The chain carries TRBV2 and TRBJ1-5; the match to TRBD1 covers 8 bases. Per germline, CDR1 SNHLY and CDR2 FYNNEI. With 6 bases clipped from V and 0 bases from J, the junction kept 10 bases outside the gene matches. This CDR3 contains 17 residues. The CDR3 bases are TGTGCCAGCAGCGGGACAGGCACCTGGAATAGCAATCAGCCCCAGCATTTT. It yields the protein CASSGTGTWNSNQPQHF. Full variable domain (remainder filled in from reference TRBV2 and TRBJ1-5): EPEVTQTPSHQVTQMGQEVILRCVPISNHLYFYWYRQILGQKVEFLVSFYNNEISEKSEIFDDQFSVERPDGSNFTLKIRSTKLEDSAMYFCASSGTGTWNSNQPQHFGDGTRLSIL.

The chain combines TRBV7-6 with TRBJ1-5; no reliable D call. CDR3 length equals 13 residues. V was shortened by 1 base and J by 5 bases, with 6 bases between the two germline ends. In germline, CDR1 is SGHVS, CDR2 FNYEAQ. The CDR3 coding sequence is TGTGCCAGCAGCTTAGGGAGGGATCAGCCCCAGCATTTT. Its translation: CASSLGRDQPQHF.

V and J are TRBV19 and TRBJ2-5; 8 bases fit TRBD1. The DNA end lines up better with TRBJ2-7; the J call may be wrong. Germline V gene data show CDR1 as LNHDA and CDR2 as SQIVND (reference sequence). The CDR3 extends over 14 amino acids. CDR3 loop: CASSITGGSYEQYF. Here the CDR3 DNA reads TGTGCCAGTAGTATAACAGGGGGTTCCTACGAGCAGTACTTC.

In DNA form, the CDR3 reads TGTGCCAGCAGCCCCGGGGGGGTCTCCTACAATGAGCAGTTCTTC. Its translation: CASSPGGVSYNEQFF. The J gene is TRBJ2-1, the V gene TRBV5-4; 8 bases agree with TRBD2. There are 15 residues in the CDR3. Germline V gene sequence: CDR1 SGHNT, CDR2 YYREEE (reference sequence). Unmatched junction bases numbered 3, after V lost 4 bases and J lost 0 bases.